The source of this T cell receptor (beta chain) is a study of CD8 T cells in Susac syndrome. General observations from the study: The authors acknowledged that the study's TCR sequencing and HLA analysis involved relatively few individuals.

Turning to this clonotype: Its antigen remains unidentified.

Germline loops: CDR1 LGHNT, CDR2 FRNRAP. V was pared by 1 base and J by 5 bases, with 12 bases between. CDR3 length equals 14 residues. Random hexamers served to reverse transcribe roughly 0.45 to 1 ug RNA. Coverage of TCR beta CDR3 amplification by immunoSEQ multiplex PCR extended to 54 Vbeta and 13 Jbeta. TCRdb redid the calling of the immunoSEQ multiplex PCR reads with MiXCR, one entry per CDR3 protein. The sample shows approximately 160,000 distinct CDR3 sequences, around 94% of them seen only once. Specimen: CD4+ T cells from PBMCs. J is TRBJ2-7 and V is TRBV12-5; D remains ambiguous. This receptor was obtained from a human donor with multiple sclerosis. CDR3 loop: CASGLGLTTHEQYF. The CDR3, as DNA: TGTGCTAGTGGTTTGGGTCTCACCACGCACGAGCAGTACTTC. The full variable domain, completed using reference TRBV12-5 and TRBJ2-7, is DARVTQTPRHKVTEMGQEVTMRCQPILGHNTVFWYRQTMMQGLELLAYFRNRAPLDDSGMPKDRFSAEMPDATLATLKIQPSEPRDSAVYFCASGLGLTTHEQYFGPGTRLTVT.